The rows below give T cell receptor beta chains drawn from one sample of a study of CD8 T cells in Susac syndrome. MiXCR, applied by TCRdb to the immunoSEQ multiplex PCR reads, yields one record per CDR3 protein. In the table there are about 130,000 distinct CDR3 sequences, approximately 95% of which are singletons. Sample: CD8+ T cells from PBMCs. The receptors were gathered from a human donor with multiple sclerosis. CDR3s include the opening cysteine and the closing phenylalanine or tryptophan. A D gene is named only where the DNA matches it firmly. The size field is filled for only some rows; it gives once, few, many or a size class.

D: TRBD1
size: few
V: TRBV7-9
J: TRBJ2-7
CDR3: CASSSLGQGFPEQYF
DNA: TGTGCCAGCAGCTCCCTTGGACAGGGGTTCCCCGAGCAGTACTTC

D: TRBD1
size: -
V: TRBV15
J: TRBJ2-7
CDR3: CATSRVAGGVEQYF
DNA: TGTGCCACCAGCAGAGTTGCAGGGGGCGTCGAGCAGTACTTC

D: TRBD1
size: -
V: TRBV24-1
J: TRBJ2-7
CDR3: CATSDPGGTGGSDEQYF
DNA: TGTGCCACCAGTGACCCGGGGGGAACAGGGGGCAGCGACGAGCAGTACTTC

D: -
size: -
V: TRBV20-1
J: TRBJ2-1
CDR3: CSARDGDSAYNEQFF
DNA: TGCAGTGCTAGAGATGGGGACTCGGCCTACAATGAGCAGTTCTTC

D: TRBD2
size: -
V: TRBV6-6
J: TRBJ2-3
CDR3: CASSSYSGGASDTQYF
DNA: TGTGCCAGCAGTTCCTATAGCGGGGGGGCCTCAGATACGCAGTATTTT

D: TRBD2
size: -
V: TRBV6-1
J: TRBJ2-5
CDR3: CASSGGTSGIETQYF
DNA: TGTGCCAGCAGTGGGGGGACTAGCGGGATTGAGACCCAGTACTTC

D: -
size: few
V: TRBV13
J: TRBJ1-1
CDR3: CASSLFGPKGTEAFF
DNA: TGTGCCAGCAGCTTATTCGGGCCCAAGGGGACTGAAGCTTTCTTT

D: -
size: -
V: TRBV28
J: TRBJ2-2
CDR3: CASSLFSGHPNTGELFF
DNA: TGTGCCAGCAGTTTATTCTCGGGACACCCGAACACCGGGGAGCTGTTTTTT

D: -
size: -
V: TRBV28
J: TRBJ2-5
CDR3: CASSFGGARETQYF
DNA: TGTGCCAGCAGTTTTGGGGGGGCAAGAGAGACCCAGTACTTC

D: -
size: -
V: TRBV20-1
J: TRBJ1-1
CDR3: CSARGSEAFF
DNA: TGCAGTGCTAGAGGGTCTGAAGCTTTCTTT

D: -
size: few
V: TRBV5-6
J: TRBJ2-7
CDR3: CASSLGAGTYEQYF
DNA: TGTGCCAGCAGCTTGGGGGCCGGTACCTACGAGCAGTACTTC

D: -
size: -
V: TRBV5-4
J: TRBJ2-3
CDR3: CASKDGGPGEQSTQYF
DNA: TGTGCCAGCAAAGACGGGGGGCCGGGAGAACAAAGTACGCAGTATTTT

D: TRBD1
size: -
V: TRBV2
J: TRBJ1-5
CDR3: CASSEAGTDSNQPQHF
DNA: TGTGCCAGCAGTGAAGCTGGGACAGATAGCAATCAGCCCCAGCATTTT

D: TRBD1
size: -
V: TRBV5-1
J: TRBJ2-5
CDR3: CASSFYGPGQGQETQYF
DNA: TGCGCCAGCAGCTTCTATGGTCCGGGACAGGGACAAGAGACCCAGTACTTC

D: TRBD1
size: -
V: TRBV15
J: TRBJ1-5
CDR3: CATSRDLGDRGRNQPQHF
DNA: TGTGCCACCAGCAGAGATCTCGGCGACAGGGGGCGGAATCAGCCCCAGCATTTT

D: -
size: few
V: TRBV16
J: TRBJ1-1
CDR3: CASSPRVNTEAFF
DNA: TGTGCCAGCAGCCCCAGGGTGAACACTGAAGCTTTCTTT

D: -
size: few
V: TRBV5-1
J: TRBJ1-5
CDR3: CASSLTGQPQHF
DNA: TGCGCCAGCAGCTTGACGGGACAGCCCCAGCATTTT

D: -
size: -
V: TRBV5-1
J: TRBJ1-4
CDR3: CASSSRAGEKLFF
DNA: TGCGCCAGCAGCTCCCGCGCCGGTGAAAAACTGTTTTTT

D: -
size: -
V: TRBV27
J: TRBJ1-2
CDR3: CASSLRGDGYTF
DNA: TGTGCCAGCAGTTTGAGGGGCGATGGCTACACCTTC

D: -
size: -
V: TRBV29-1
J: TRBJ2-7
CDR3: CSVTGGSQGASYEQYF
DNA: TGCAGCGTCACCGGCGGCTCTCAGGGAGCCTCCTACGAGCAGTACTTC

D: TRBD2
size: -
V: TRBV25-1
J: TRBJ2-5
CDR3: CASSEPGLTQETQYF
DNA: TGTGCCAGCAGTGAGCCGGGACTAACTCAAGAGACCCAGTACTTC

D: TRBD1
size: -
V: TRBV19
J: TRBJ1-1
CDR3: CASSLTTGAVNTEAFF
DNA: TGTGCCAGTAGCCTTACGACAGGGGCGGTGAACACTGAAGCTTTCTTT

D: TRBD1
size: -
V: TRBV7-9
J: TRBJ2-2
CDR3: CASSPGDRAAGELFF
DNA: TGTGCCAGCAGCCCGGGGGACAGGGCGGCCGGGGAGCTGTTTTTT

D: -
size: once
V: TRBV4-1
J: TRBJ2-4
CDR3: CASSSGAGSAKNIQYF
DNA: TGCGCCAGCAGCTCTGGGGCGGGGAGTGCCAAAAACATTCAGTACTTC

D: -
size: -
V: TRBV27
J: TRBJ1-5
CDR3: CASSNGTVNKPQHF
DNA: TGTGCCAGCAGCAACGGGACGGTGAATAAGCCCCAGCATTTT

D: TRBD2
size: once
V: TRBV7-9
J: TRBJ2-4
CDR3: CASSLVAGTELAKNIQYF
DNA: TGTGCCAGCAGCTTAGTAGCGGGGACGGAGTTAGCCAAAAACATTCAGTACTTC

D: TRBD2
size: -
V: TRBV29-1
J: TRBJ2-1
CDR3: CSVDGTGGNYNEQFF
DNA: TGCAGCGTTGATGGGACGGGGGGAAACTACAATGAGCAGTTCTTC

D: TRBD1
size: -
V: TRBV6-1
J: TRBJ1-1
CDR3: CASSYRGPTEAFF
DNA: TGTGCCAGCAGCTACAGGGGGCCCACTGAAGCTTTCTTT

D: TRBD1
size: -
V: TRBV20-1
J: TRBJ2-7
CDR3: CSALDRESGYEQYF
DNA: TGCAGTGCTTTGGACAGGGAATCGGGGTACGAGCAGTACTTC

D: TRBD1
size: -
V: TRBV9
J: TRBJ2-4
CDR3: CASSLGGEAKNIQYF
DNA: TGTGCCAGCAGCTTAGGGGGCGAGGCCAAAAACATTCAGTACTTC

D: TRBD2
size: -
V: TRBV4-1
J: TRBJ2-1
CDR3: CASSQDALAGGGPTYNEQFF
DNA: TGCGCCAGCAGCCAAGATGCACTAGCGGGAGGAGGGCCAACCTACAATGAGCAGTTCTTC

D: -
size: -
V: TRBV23-1
J: TRBJ1-6
CDR3: CASSQQGLDNSPLHF
DNA: TGCGCCAGCAGTCAGCAGGGACTAGATAATTCACCCCTCCACTTT

D: TRBD2
size: -
V: TRBV5-1
J: TRBJ2-1
CDR3: CASSLFLAGGNEQFF
DNA: TGCGCCAGCAGCTTATTCCTAGCGGGGGGGAATGAGCAGTTCTTC

D: TRBD2
size: -
V: TRBV9
J: TRBJ2-7
CDR3: CASSARGDRTNEQYF
DNA: TGTGCCAGCAGCGCTCGGGGGGATCGGACCAACGAGCAGTACTTC

D: TRBD1
size: -
V: TRBV2
J: TRBJ2-2
CDR3: CASRGIQGTGELFF
DNA: TGTGCCAGCAGGGGAATACAGGGGACCGGGGAGCTGTTTTTT

D: TRBD1
size: -
V: TRBV20-1
J: TRBJ1-1
CDR3: CSARDWQGEPEAFF
DNA: TGCAGTGCTAGAGATTGGCAGGGGGAACCTGAAGCTTTCTTT

D: -
size: -
V: TRBV4-1
J: TRBJ1-5
CDR3: CASSQKWGVGNQPQHF
DNA: TGCGCCAGCAGCCAAAAATGGGGGGTTGGGAATCAGCCCCAGCATTTT

D: TRBD1
size: -
V: TRBV13
J: TRBJ2-3
CDR3: CASSSDRGSTDTQYF
DNA: TGTGCCAGCAGTTCGGACAGGGGGAGCACAGATACGCAGTATTTT

D: -
size: few
V: TRBV4-2
J: TRBJ1-2
CDR3: CASSQEGPENYGYTF
DNA: TGTGCCAGCAGCCAAGAGGGACCAGAAAACTATGGCTACACCTTC

D: -
size: once
V: TRBV24-1
J: TRBJ2-3
CDR3: CATSDFGMMGGRDTQYF
DNA: TGTGCCACCAGTGACTTTGGGATGATGGGGGGCAGGGATACGCAGTATTTT

D: -
size: -
V: TRBV4-1
J: TRBJ1-1
CDR3: CASSPGGGPGNTEAFF
DNA: TGCGCCAGCAGCCCCGGAGGGGGGCCGGGGAACACTGAAGCTTTCTTT

D: -
size: -
V: TRBV20-1
J: TRBJ1-4
CDR3: CSASQGWGATNEKLFF
DNA: TGCAGTGCTAGTCAGGGTTGGGGAGCAACTAATGAAAAACTGTTTTTT

D: -
size: -
V: TRBV7-8
J: TRBJ2-7
CDR3: CASSLAEVEQYF
DNA: TGTGCCAGCAGCTTAGCGGAGGTGGAGCAGTACTTC

D: TRBD2
size: few
V: TRBV4-1
J: TRBJ2-7
CDR3: CASSSRLAGTYEQYF
DNA: TGCGCCAGCAGCTCCCGACTAGCGGGGACCTACGAGCAGTACTTC

D: -
size: -
V: TRBV5-1
J: TRBJ1-1
CDR3: CASSLVAGVNTEAFF
DNA: TGCGCCAGCAGCTTGGTGGCCGGGGTGAACACTGAAGCTTTCTTT

D: -
size: -
V: TRBV12-3/TRBV12-4
J: TRBJ1-2
CDR3: CASSSPEVSGGYTF
DNA: TGTGCCAGCAGTTCCCCTGAGGTTTCGGGTGGCTACACCTTC

D: -
size: -
V: TRBV12-5
J: TRBJ1-5
CDR3: CASGSFGSPFLSQHF
DNA: TGTGCTAGTGGTTCCTTCGGGTCCCCATTTTTGTCCCAGCATTTT

D: -
size: -
V: TRBV7-9
J: TRBJ1-2
CDR3: CASSLGDPTNGYTF
DNA: TGTGCCAGCAGCCTGGGGGATCCTACAAATGGCTACACCTTC

D: -
size: -
V: TRBV4-1
J: TRBJ1-1
CDR3: CASSRGGGTEAFF
DNA: TGCGCCAGCAGCCGCGGAGGGGGCACTGAAGCTTTCTTT

D: -
size: -
V: TRBV5-6
J: TRBJ2-3
CDR3: CASSLVADTQYF
DNA: TGTGCCAGCAGCTTGGTCGCGGATACGCAGTATTTT

D: TRBD1
size: -
V: TRBV5-1
J: TRBJ1-1
CDR3: CASSYKKGQEGAEAFF
DNA: TGCGCCAGCAGCTACAAAAAGGGACAGGAGGGCGCTGAAGCTTTCTTT

D: -
size: -
V: TRBV30
J: TRBJ1-2
CDR3: CAWNRALYGYTF
DNA: TGTGCCTGGAACAGAGCCCTTTATGGCTACACCTTC

D: -
size: -
V: TRBV14
J: TRBJ2-7
CDR3: CASSQVGRGYEQYF
DNA: TGTGCCAGCAGCCAAGTCGGAAGGGGCTACGAGCAGTACTTC